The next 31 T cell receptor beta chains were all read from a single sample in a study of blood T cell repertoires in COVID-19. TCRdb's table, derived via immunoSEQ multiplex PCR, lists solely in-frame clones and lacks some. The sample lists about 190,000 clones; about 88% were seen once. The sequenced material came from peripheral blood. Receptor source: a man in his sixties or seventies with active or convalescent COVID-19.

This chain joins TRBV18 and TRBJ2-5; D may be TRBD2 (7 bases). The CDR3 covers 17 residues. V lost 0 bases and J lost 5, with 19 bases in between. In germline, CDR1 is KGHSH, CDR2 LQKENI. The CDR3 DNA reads TGTGCCAGCTCACCACCCCGAGGGGGGGGGCCTCAGGAGACCCAGTACTTC. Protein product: CASSPPRGGGPQETQYF. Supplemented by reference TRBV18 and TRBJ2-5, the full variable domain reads NAGVMQNPRHLVRRRGQEARLRCSPMKGHSHVYWYRQLPEEGLKFMVYLQKENIIDESGMPKERFSAEFPKEGPSILRIQQVVRGDSAAYFCASSPPRGGGPQETQYFGPGTRLLVL.

Here the CDR3 reads CASSFSAGKADRREQYF. The CDR3 DNA sequence: TGTGCCAGCAGTTTCTCGGCGGGTAAGGCCGACCGAAGGGAGCAGTACTTC. The V and J genes are TRBV28 and TRBJ2-7; D perhaps matches TRBD2 (5 bases). V dropped 3 bases and J dropped 7 bases, with 25 bases sitting between them. The V gene's germline CDR1 is MDHEN and CDR2 SYDVKM. This CDR3 comprises 17 residues. Drawing the rest from reference TRBV28 and TRBJ2-7, the complete variable domain is DVKVTQSSRYLVKRTGEKVFLECVQDMDHENMFWYRQDPGLGLRLIYFSYDVKMKEKGDIPEGYSVSREKKERFSLILESASTNQTSMYLCASSFSAGKADRREQYFGPGTRLTVT.

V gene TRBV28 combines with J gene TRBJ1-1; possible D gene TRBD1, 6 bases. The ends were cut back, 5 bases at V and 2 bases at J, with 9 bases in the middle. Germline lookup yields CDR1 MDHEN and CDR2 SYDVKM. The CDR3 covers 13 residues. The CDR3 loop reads CASSQGGNTEAFF. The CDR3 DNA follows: TGTGCCAGCAGTCAAGGGGGAAACACTGAAGCTTTCTTT.

The CDR3 coding sequence is TGTGCCAGCAGCACACCCTTGAACACTGAAGCTTTCTTT. Protein sequence: CASSTPLNTEAFF. V usage is TRBV3-1 (or the pseudogene TRBV3-2) and J usage is TRBJ1-1; D gene uncertain. Trimming took 5 bases from V and 0 from J, leaving 7 bases between them. Germline CDR1 LGHDT, CDR2 YNNKEL (reference sequence). This CDR3 contains 13 residues.

The CDR3 loop is CAISVAGNTEAFF. CDR3 bases: TGTGCCATCAGTGTTGCAGGGAACACTGAAGCTTTCTTT. J is TRBJ1-1 and V is TRBV10-3; D is unclear. CDR3 length equals 13 residues. Germline V gene lookup returns CDR1 ENHRY and CDR2 SYGVKD. Trimming left V 4 bases short and J 1 base short, with 7 bases between.

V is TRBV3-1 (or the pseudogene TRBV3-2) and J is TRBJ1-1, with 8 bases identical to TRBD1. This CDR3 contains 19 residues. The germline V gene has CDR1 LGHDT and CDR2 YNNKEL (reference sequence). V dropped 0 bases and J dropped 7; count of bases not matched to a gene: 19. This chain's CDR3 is CASSQDNYRGAGPRNEAFF. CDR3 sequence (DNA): TGTGCCAGCAGCCAAGATAATTACAGGGGGGCAGGTCCAAGGAATGAAGCTTTCTTT.

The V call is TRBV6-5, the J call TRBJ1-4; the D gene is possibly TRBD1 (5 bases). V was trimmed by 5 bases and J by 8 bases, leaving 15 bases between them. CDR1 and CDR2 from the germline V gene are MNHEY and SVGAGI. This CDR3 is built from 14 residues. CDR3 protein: CASSPRGPLEKLFF. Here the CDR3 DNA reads TGTGCCAGCAGTCCTAGGGGCCCGCTCGAAAAACTGTTTTTT.

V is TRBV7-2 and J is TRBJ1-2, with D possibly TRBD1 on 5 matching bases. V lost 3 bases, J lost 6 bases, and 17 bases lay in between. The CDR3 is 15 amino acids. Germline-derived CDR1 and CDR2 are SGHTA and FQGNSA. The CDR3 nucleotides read TGTGCCAGCAGCTTCAAACCCGGGGGTTGGCATGGCTACACCTTC. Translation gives CASSFKPGGWHGYTF.

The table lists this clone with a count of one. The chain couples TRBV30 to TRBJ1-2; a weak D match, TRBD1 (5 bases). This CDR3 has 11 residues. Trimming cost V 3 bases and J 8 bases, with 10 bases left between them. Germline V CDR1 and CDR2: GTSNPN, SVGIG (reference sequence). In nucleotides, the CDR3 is TGTGCCTGGAGCTCCCGGGGGGGCTACACCTTC. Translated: CAWSSRGGYTF. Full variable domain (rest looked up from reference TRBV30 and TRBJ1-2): SQTIHQWPATLVQPVGSPLSLECTVEGTSNPNLYWYRQAAGRGLQLLFYSVGIGQISSEVPQNLSASRPQDRQFILSSKKLLLSDSGFYLCAWSSRGGYTFGSGTRLTVV.

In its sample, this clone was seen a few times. The CDR3 DNA is TGCGCCAGCAGCCAAGGGGACAGGGCCAACACTGAAGCTTTCTTT. Its translation is CASSQGDRANTEAFF. The chain uses TRBV4-1 and TRBJ1-1; 9 nucleotides align to TRBD1. With 1 base clipped from V and 2 bases from J, the junction kept 2 bases outside the gene matches. In germline, CDR1 is MGHRA, CDR2 YSYEKL. The CDR3 is made up of 15 amino acids.

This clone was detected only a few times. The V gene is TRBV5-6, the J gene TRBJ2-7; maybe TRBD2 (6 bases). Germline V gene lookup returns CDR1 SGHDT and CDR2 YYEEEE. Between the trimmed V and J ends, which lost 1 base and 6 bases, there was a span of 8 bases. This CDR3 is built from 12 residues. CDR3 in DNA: TGTGCCAGCAGCTTGTTGGAGGGCGAGCAGTACTTC. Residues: CASSLLEGEQYF.

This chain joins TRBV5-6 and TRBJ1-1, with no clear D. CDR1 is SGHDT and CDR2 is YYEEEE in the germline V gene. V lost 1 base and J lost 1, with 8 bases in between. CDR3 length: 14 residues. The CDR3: CASSLLPRNTEAFF. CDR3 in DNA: TGTGCCAGCAGCTTGCTTCCCCGGAACACTGAAGCTTTCTTT.

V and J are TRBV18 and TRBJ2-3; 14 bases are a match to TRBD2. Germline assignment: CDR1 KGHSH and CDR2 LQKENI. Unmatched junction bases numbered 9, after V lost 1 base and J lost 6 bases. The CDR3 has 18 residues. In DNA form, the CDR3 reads TGTGCCAGCTCACCACTAGGCCCGGGACTAGCGGGAGCGGATACGCAGTATTTT. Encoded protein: CASSPLGPGLAGADTQYF.

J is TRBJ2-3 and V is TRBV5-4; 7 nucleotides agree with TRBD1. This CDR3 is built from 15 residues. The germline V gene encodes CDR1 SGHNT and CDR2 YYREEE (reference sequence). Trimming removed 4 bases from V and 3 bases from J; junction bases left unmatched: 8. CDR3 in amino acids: CASSQGDRETDTQYF. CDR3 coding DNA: TGTGCCAGCAGCCAGGGGGACAGAGAAACAGATACGCAGTATTTT.

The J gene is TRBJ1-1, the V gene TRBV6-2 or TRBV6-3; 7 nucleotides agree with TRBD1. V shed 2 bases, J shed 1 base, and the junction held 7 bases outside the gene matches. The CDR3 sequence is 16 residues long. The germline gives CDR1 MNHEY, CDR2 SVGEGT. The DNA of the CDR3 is TGTGCCAGCAGTTACAGGCAGGGGGTGAGGAACACTGAAGCTTTCTTT. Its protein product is CASSYRQGVRNTEAFF.

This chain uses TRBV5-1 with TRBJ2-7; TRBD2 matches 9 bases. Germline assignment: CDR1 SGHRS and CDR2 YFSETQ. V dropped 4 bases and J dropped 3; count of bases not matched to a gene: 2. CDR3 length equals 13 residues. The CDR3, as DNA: TGCGCCAGCAGCCCTAGCGGGGACTACGAGCAGTACTTC. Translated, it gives CASSPSGDYEQYF.

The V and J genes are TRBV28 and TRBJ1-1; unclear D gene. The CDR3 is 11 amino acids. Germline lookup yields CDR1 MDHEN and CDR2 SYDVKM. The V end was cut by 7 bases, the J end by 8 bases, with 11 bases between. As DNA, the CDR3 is TGTGCCAGCATCCTCGGAGGGGAAGCTTTCTTT. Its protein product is CASILGGEAFF.

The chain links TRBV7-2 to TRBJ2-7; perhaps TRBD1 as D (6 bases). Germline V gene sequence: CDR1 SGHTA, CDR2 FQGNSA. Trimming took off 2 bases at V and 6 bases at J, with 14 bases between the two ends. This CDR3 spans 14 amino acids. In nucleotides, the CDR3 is TGTGCCAGCAGCTTACAGGGGACCCCTGGCGAGCAGTACTTC. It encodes CASSLQGTPGEQYF.

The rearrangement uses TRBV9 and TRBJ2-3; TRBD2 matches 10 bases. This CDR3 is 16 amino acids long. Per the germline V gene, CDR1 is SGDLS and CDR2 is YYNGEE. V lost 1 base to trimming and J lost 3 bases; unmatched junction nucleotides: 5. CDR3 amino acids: CASSVSGGAITDTQYF. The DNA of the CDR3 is TGTGCCAGCAGCGTAAGCGGGGGGGCGATTACAGATACGCAGTATTTT.

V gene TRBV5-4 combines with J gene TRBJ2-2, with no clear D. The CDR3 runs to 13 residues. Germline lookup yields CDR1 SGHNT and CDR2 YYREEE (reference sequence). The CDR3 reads CATNLENTGELFF. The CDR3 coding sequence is TGTGCTACTAATCTAGAGAACACCGGGGAGCTGTTTTTT.

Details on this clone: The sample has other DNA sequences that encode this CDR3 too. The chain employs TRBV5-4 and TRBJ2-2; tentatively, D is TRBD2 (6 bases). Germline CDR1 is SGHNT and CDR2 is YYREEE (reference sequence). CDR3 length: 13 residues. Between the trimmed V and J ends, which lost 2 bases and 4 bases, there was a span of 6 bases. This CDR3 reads CASSLAGTGELFF. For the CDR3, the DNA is TGTGCCAGCAGCTTAGCGGGCACCGGGGAGCTGTTTTTT. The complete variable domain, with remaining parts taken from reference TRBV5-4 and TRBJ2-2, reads ETGVTQSPTHLIKTRGQQVTLRCSSQSGHNTVSWYQQALGQGPQFIFQYYREEENGRGNFPPRFSGLQFPNYSSELNVNALELDDSALYLCASSLAGTGELFFGEGSRLTVL.

The CDR3 sequence is CATSRQATNEKLFF. CDR3 DNA sequence: TGTGCCACCAGTAGACAGGCAACTAATGAAAAACTGTTTTTT. V usage is TRBV15 and J usage is TRBJ1-4; D is perhaps TRBD1 (6 bases). V was cut by 6 bases and J by 0 bases, with 8 bases left in between. The CDR3 has 14 amino acids. Germline values: CDR1 LNHNV, CDR2 YYDKDF (reference sequence).

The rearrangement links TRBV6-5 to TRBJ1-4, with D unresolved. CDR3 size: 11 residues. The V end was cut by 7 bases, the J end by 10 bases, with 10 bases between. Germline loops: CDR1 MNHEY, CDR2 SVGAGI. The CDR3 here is CASTDGGKLFF. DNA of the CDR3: TGTGCCAGCACCGACGGAGGAAAACTGTTTTTT.

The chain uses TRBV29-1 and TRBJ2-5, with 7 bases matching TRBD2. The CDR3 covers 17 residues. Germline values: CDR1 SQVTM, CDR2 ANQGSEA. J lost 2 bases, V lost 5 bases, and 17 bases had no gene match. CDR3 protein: CSVTQGYGAGTQETQYF. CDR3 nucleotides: TGCAGCGTTACCCAAGGGTACGGAGCGGGAACACAAGAGACCCAGTACTTC.

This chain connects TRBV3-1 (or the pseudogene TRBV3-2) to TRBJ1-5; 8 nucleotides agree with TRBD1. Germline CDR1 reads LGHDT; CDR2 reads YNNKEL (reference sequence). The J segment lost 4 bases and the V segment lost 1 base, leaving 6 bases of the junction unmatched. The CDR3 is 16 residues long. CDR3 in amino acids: CASSQAGTGGNQPQHF. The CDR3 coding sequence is TGTGCCAGCAGCCAAGCGGGAACAGGGGGAAATCAGCCCCAGCATTTT.

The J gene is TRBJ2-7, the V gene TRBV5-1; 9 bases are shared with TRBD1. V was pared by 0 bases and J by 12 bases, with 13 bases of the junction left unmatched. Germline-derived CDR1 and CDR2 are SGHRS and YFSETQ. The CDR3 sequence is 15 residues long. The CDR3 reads CASSLAGQGGNPWYF. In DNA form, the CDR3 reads TGCGCCAGCAGCTTGGCGGGACAGGGAGGAAACCCCTGGTACTTC.

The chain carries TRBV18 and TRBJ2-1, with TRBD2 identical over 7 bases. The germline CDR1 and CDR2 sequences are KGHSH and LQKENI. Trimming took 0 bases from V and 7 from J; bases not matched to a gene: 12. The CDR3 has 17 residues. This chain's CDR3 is CASSPPVGGGNQNEQFF. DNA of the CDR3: TGTGCCAGCTCACCACCGGTGGGCGGGGGAAACCAGAATGAGCAGTTCTTC. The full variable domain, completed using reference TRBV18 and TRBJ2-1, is NAGVMQNPRHLVRRRGQEARLRCSPMKGHSHVYWYRQLPEEGLKFMVYLQKENIIDESGMPKERFSAEFPKEGPSILRIQQVVRGDSAAYFCASSPPVGGGNQNEQFFGPGTRLTVL.

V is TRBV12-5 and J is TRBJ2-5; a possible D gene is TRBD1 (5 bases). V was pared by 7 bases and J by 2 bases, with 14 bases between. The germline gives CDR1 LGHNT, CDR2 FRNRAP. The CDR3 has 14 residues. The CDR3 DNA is TGTGCTAGTGCCGTGACAGAAATACAAGAGACCCAGTACTTC. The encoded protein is CASAVTEIQETQYF.

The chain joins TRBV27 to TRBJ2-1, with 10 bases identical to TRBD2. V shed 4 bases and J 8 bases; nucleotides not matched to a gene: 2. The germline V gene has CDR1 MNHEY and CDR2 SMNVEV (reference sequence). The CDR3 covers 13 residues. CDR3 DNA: TGTGCCAGCAGTTCGACTAGCGGGCATGAGCAGTTCTTC. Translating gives CASSSTSGHEQFF.

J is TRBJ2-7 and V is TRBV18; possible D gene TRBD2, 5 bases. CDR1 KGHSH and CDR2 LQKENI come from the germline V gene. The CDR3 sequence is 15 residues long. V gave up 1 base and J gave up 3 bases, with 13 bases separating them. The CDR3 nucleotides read TGTGCCAGCTCACCACGTGGGAGCGGAGACTACGAGCAGTACTTC. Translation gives CASSPRGSGDYEQYF.

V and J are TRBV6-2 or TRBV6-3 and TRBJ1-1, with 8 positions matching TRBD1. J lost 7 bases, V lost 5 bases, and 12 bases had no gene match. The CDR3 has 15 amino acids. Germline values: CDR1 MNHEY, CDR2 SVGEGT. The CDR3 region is CASSRVPTGAFEAFF. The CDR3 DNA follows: TGTGCCAGCAGTAGGGTCCCGACAGGGGCCTTTGAAGCTTTCTTT.